Listed below are T cell receptor beta chains from one sample, sequenced in a study of post-analysis software for immune sequencing data. TCRdb recomputed calls from the PCR reads with MiXCR, one row per CDR3 protein. There are hundreds of thousands of distinct CDR3 sequences in the sample; just under 30% occur only once, and about 0.5% lies in the top ten. Sequencing input: blood. Receptors were obtained from a girl aged 10 to 17 with multiple sclerosis. Each CDR3 is given with its conserved first and last residue. Each record gives: V gene, clone size, D gene, CDR3 length, J gene, CDR3 DNA, CDR3 protein. D genes are given only for firm matches. The listing skips clone size in some rows; elsewhere it reads once, few, many or a size class.

v_gene: TRBV7-9; abundance: -; d_gene: -; len: 11; j_gene: TRBJ2-1; CDR3nt: TGTGCCAGCAGCTTAGACGGTGAGCAGTTCTTC; CDR3aa: CASSLDGEQFF
v_gene: TRBV6-5; abundance: -; d_gene: -; len: 13; j_gene: TRBJ1-6; CDR3nt: TGTGCCAGCAGTTACTCGACTGCATCACCCCTCCACTTT; CDR3aa: CASSYSTASPLHF
v_gene: TRBV29-1; abundance: few; d_gene: TRBD1; len: 13; j_gene: TRBJ1-1; CDR3nt: TGCAGCGTTACTACGACAGGGGGATCTGAAGCTTTCTTT; CDR3aa: CSVTTTGGSEAFF
v_gene: TRBV6-1; abundance: -; d_gene: -; len: 15; j_gene: TRBJ2-3; CDR3nt: TGTGCCAGCAGTGTGGACACATGGACCACAGATACGCAGTATTTT; CDR3aa: CASSVDTWTTDTQYF
v_gene: TRBV4-1; abundance: many; d_gene: -; len: 15; j_gene: TRBJ2-1; CDR3nt: TGCGCCAGCAGCCAATGGGGGGGGCACTACAATGAGCAGTTCTTC; CDR3aa: CASSQWGGHYNEQFF
v_gene: TRBV3-1; abundance: -; d_gene: -; len: 16; j_gene: TRBJ2-5; CDR3nt: TGTGCCAGCAGCCTCCAAGAGGGCCGCGGTCAAGAGACCCAGTACTTC; CDR3aa: CASSLQEGRGQETQYF
v_gene: TRBV5-1; abundance: once; d_gene: TRBD2; len: 14; j_gene: TRBJ2-1; CDR3nt: TGCGCCAGCGACGTAGCGGGAGGATTGGCTGAGCAGTTCTTC; CDR3aa: CASDVAGGLAEQFF
v_gene: TRBV20-1; abundance: once; d_gene: -; len: 16; j_gene: TRBJ2-7; CDR3nt: TGCAGTGCTAGAGATCGGCGGGGCAAAAGCTCCTACAAGCAGTACTTC; CDR3aa: CSARDRRGKSSYKQYF
v_gene: TRBV19; abundance: -; d_gene: -; len: 16; j_gene: TRBJ1-2; CDR3nt: TGTGCCAGTAGTATCGGGCGCGGCAGATACATCTATGGCTACACCTTC; CDR3aa: CASSIGRGRYIYGYTF
v_gene: TRBV5-1; abundance: few; d_gene: TRBD1; len: 15; j_gene: TRBJ2-5; CDR3nt: TGCGCCAGCAGCGGAACGACAGGGAACCAAGAGACCCAGTACTTC; CDR3aa: CASSGTTGNQETQYF
v_gene: TRBV20-1; abundance: once; d_gene: -; len: 14; j_gene: TRBJ2-7; CDR3nt: TGCAGTGCTAGAGTCGCAGGGGAGATCGGCGAGCAGTACTTC; CDR3aa: CSARVAGEIGEQYF
v_gene: TRBV3-1; abundance: -; d_gene: TRBD1; len: 16; j_gene: TRBJ2-1; CDR3nt: TGTGCCAGCAGCCAGTGGGGACAGGGTCCCCACGATGAGCAGTTCTTC; CDR3aa: CASSQWGQGPHDEQFF
v_gene: TRBV29-1; abundance: many; d_gene: -; len: 12; j_gene: TRBJ1-2; CDR3nt: TGCAGCGTCCTCGGACACCACTATGGCTACACCTTC; CDR3aa: CSVLGHHYGYTF
v_gene: TRBV4-3; abundance: -; d_gene: TRBD1; len: 17; j_gene: TRBJ2-7; CDR3nt: TGCGCCAGCAGCCAAGAGCCCTTGACAGGGGGCAGTTACGAGCGGTACTTC; CDR3aa: CASSQEPLTGGSYERYF
v_gene: TRBV10-3; abundance: few; d_gene: TRBD2; len: 14; j_gene: TRBJ2-1; CDR3nt: TGTGCCATCAGTAACCGGGGGGACGACAATGAGCAGTTCTTC; CDR3aa: CAISNRGDDNEQFF
v_gene: TRBV7-2; abundance: -; d_gene: -; len: 16; j_gene: TRBJ2-3; CDR3nt: TGTGCCAGCAGCTTAGTAGGGCGGTTCGGAAGGGATACGCAGTATTTT; CDR3aa: CASSLVGRFGRDTQYF
v_gene: TRBV10-3; abundance: many; d_gene: -; len: 12; j_gene: TRBJ2-5; CDR3nt: TGTGCCATCAGAGGGATCGACGAGACCCAGTACTTC; CDR3aa: CAIRGIDETQYF